One and the same sample provided the 22 T cell receptor beta chains below, sequenced in a study of blood T cells in healthy people across ages. Next came a second PCR, run for roughly 6 to 11 cycles, which used a sample-barcoded 5' primer along with a J-beta primer mix. TCRdb called the 5' RACE reads again in MiXCR, with one record for every CDR3 protein. The sample contains approximately 900,000 distinct CDR3 sequences, roughly 28% of which appear only once. These data are also associated with another study on T cells of mothers and their children.

The material sequenced was blood. All receptors derive from a middle-aged woman in good health.

This clonotype came up a few times. This chain links TRBV20-1 with TRBJ1-1, with a weak D call TRBD1 (5 bases). From germline, CDR1 is DFQATT and CDR2 SNEGSKA (reference sequence). The CDR3 loop spans 19 amino acids. Trimming took 2 bases from V and 4 from J, leaving 29 bases between them. The CDR3 DNA sequence: TGCAGTGCTAGACCGCCAAGGGGCCACAACAGATGGATAGGCACTGAAGCTTTCTTT. It yields the protein CSARPPRGHNRWIGTEAFF.

The V call is TRBV12-3 or TRBV12-4, the J call TRBJ1-2; perhaps TRBD1 as D (5 bases). V lost 3 bases and J 3 bases, leaving 8 bases between the germline ends. The CDR3 is 13 residues long. For the CDR3, the DNA is TGTGCCAGCAGTTTCGCGACAGACTATGGCTACACCTTC. As protein: CASSFATDYGYTF.

The table lists this clonotype with many counts. The rearrangement links TRBV20-1 to TRBJ2-6; D is possibly TRBD1 (5 bases). This CDR3 region has 13 residues. Germline-derived CDR1 and CDR2 are DFQATT and SNEGSKA (reference sequence). Trimming removed 6 bases from V and 4 bases from J, with 10 bases in between. CDR3 DNA sequence: TGCAGTGCCGATTCAGGGGGGGCCAACGTCCTGACTTTC. It specifies CSADSGGANVLTF.

On this clonotype: A much larger clone lies a single base off, so this may be a read error. The V and J genes are TRBV11-2 and TRBJ2-3; the match to TRBD2 covers 8 bases. The CDR3 runs to 15 residues. Germline V gene lookup returns CDR1 SGHAT and CDR2 FQNNGV. The CDR3 DNA follows: TGTGCCGGCAGCTTAGACGGGGGGGCGACAGATACGCAGTATTTT. Encoded protein: CAGSLDGGATDTQYF.

The V gene is TRBV7-2, the J gene TRBJ1-4; 9 bases agree with TRBD1. This CDR3 has 16 residues. J gave up 8 bases and V 5 bases, and 12 bases lay outside the gene matches. CDR1 and CDR2 (germline): SGHTA, FQGNSA. The CDR3 sequence is CASSPHLTGGHEKLFF. CDR3 bases: TGTGCCAGCAGCCCACATCTGACAGGGGGGCACGAAAAACTGTTTTTT.

This clonotype was seen a few times. The chain is built from TRBV20-1 and TRBJ2-1, with 7 bases that match TRBD2. The germline gives CDR1 DFQATT, CDR2 SNEGSKA (reference sequence). The CDR3 spans 13 residues. The CDR3, as DNA: TGCAGGGGGGGAGGGACTCACTACAATGAGCAGTTCTTC. Protein product: CRGGGTHYNEQFF.

This chain uses TRBV4-2 with TRBJ1-2; 8 nucleotides align to TRBD1. Germline CDR1 reads LGHNA; CDR2 reads YNFKEQ. The ends lost 1 base at V and 0 bases at J; junction bases unmatched: 7. This CDR3 has 17 residues. CDR3 in amino acids: CASSQGDRLLPNYGYTF. The CDR3, as DNA: TGTGCCAGCAGCCAAGGGGACAGGTTACTACCTAACTATGGCTACACCTTC.

The sample holds a few counts of this clonotype. V usage is TRBV28 and J usage is TRBJ1-2; D is ambiguous. Germline lookup yields CDR1 MDHEN and CDR2 SYDVKM. V lost 2 bases, J lost 4 bases, and 11 bases lay in between. The CDR3 is 14 amino acids. CDR3 residues: CASSLPTSVYGYTF. In nucleotides, the CDR3 is TGTGCCAGCAGTTTACCGACTTCTGTCTATGGCTACACCTTC.

The chain has TRBV5-1 and TRBJ2-5, with a weak D call TRBD1 (6 bases). Looked up from germline, CDR1 is SGHRS and CDR2 is YFSETQ. Trimming cost V 4 bases and J 1 base, with 17 bases left between them. The length of the CDR3 is 16 residues. The CDR3 loop reads CASSQNRASSQETQYF. CDR3 nucleotide sequence: TGCGCCAGCAGCCAAAACAGGGCCAGTAGCCAAGAGACCCAGTACTTC.

This CDR3 is CASSLGAGPEGYTF. The CDR3 coding sequence is TGTGCCAGCAGTTTAGGGGCAGGGCCTGAAGGCTACACCTTC. The V and J genes are TRBV12-3 or TRBV12-4 and TRBJ1-2; a weak D match, TRBD1 (5 bases). Trimming stripped 1 base from V and 8 bases from J, with 14 bases between. The CDR3 length is 14 residues.

This clonotype was picked up many times. The J gene is TRBJ2-7, the V gene TRBV5-5; 7 bases fit TRBD1. CDR1 SGHKS and CDR2 YYEKEE come from the germline V gene (reference sequence). The trim removed 4 bases at V and 4 bases at J, leaving 5 bases unmatched. This CDR3 comprises 13 residues. The CDR3 region is CASSLPGQYEQYF. The DNA of the CDR3 is TGTGCCAGCAGCCTCCCGGGACAGTACGAGCAGTACTTC.

The chain has TRBV19 and TRBJ1-2; D uncertain. Germline V CDR1 and CDR2: LNHDA, SQIVND (reference sequence). Between the trimmed V and J ends, which lost 5 bases and 3 bases, there was a span of 7 bases. CDR3 length: 12 residues. The CDR3 DNA follows: TGTGCCAGTAGTCCCGAGTACTATGGCTACACCTTC. It yields the protein CASSPEYYGYTF. The full variable domain, with the rest looked up from reference TRBV19 and TRBJ1-2, is DGGITQSPKYLFRKEGQNVTLSCEQNLNHDAMYWYRQDPGQGLRLIYYSQIVNDFQKGDIAEGYSVSREKKESFPLTVTSAQKNPTAFYLCASSPEYYGYTFGSGTRLTVV.

This chain uses TRBV12-3 or TRBV12-4 with TRBJ1-6; D gene ambiguous. CDR3 length: 13 amino acids. The V end was cut by 1 base, the J end by 10 bases, with 8 bases between. CDR3 amino acids: CASSLVQQSPLHF. DNA of the CDR3: TGTGCCAGCAGTTTAGTACAGCAGTCACCCCTCCACTTT.

Worth noting for this clonotype: A much larger clone differs by one base, so this may be a read error. This CDR3 reads CRSRQGSYNEQFF. As DNA, the CDR3 is TGCAGATCCCGACAGGGATCCTACAATGAGCAGTTCTTC. The gene calls are TRBV29-1 and TRBJ2-1; TRBD1 matches 7 bases. The CDR3 contains 13 residues. Germline loops: CDR1 SQVTM, CDR2 ANQGSEA.

This clonotype was observed a handful of times. V and J are TRBV6-5 and TRBJ2-3; D is perhaps TRBD2 (5 bases). The germline CDR1 and CDR2 sequences are MNHEY and SVGAGI. The CDR3 runs to 16 residues. V lost 2 bases to trimming and J lost 0 bases, with 12 bases between them. The CDR3 loop reads CASSYRTSASTDTQYF. CDR3 in DNA: TGTGCCAGCAGTTACCGGACTTCCGCTAGCACAGATACGCAGTATTTT.

This clonotype was picked up a small number of times. J is TRBJ2-1 and V is TRBV7-9; 13 bases fit TRBD2. CDR1 is SEHNR, CDR2 FQNEAQ, per germline (reference sequence). V shed 5 bases and J 6 bases; nucleotides not matched to a gene: 4. This CDR3 region has 15 residues. The CDR3 sequence is CASSTSGGARNEQFF. The DNA for the CDR3 is TGTGCCAGCAGCACTAGCGGGGGGGCCCGCAATGAGCAGTTCTTC.

This clonotype came up a few times. The rearrangement links TRBV29-1 to TRBJ2-1, with TRBD2 matching 8 bases. The CDR3 loop spans 14 amino acids. V lost 6 bases, J lost 5 bases, and 9 bases stayed unmatched. The germline V gene encodes CDR1 SQVTM and CDR2 ANQGSEA. CDR3 coding DNA: TGCAGCGTCCGGGGACTAGTGGGGGACAATGAGCAGTTCTTC. Translating it yields CSVRGLVGDNEQFF.

This clonotype has only a few counts. J is TRBJ1-6 and V is TRBV27, with D unresolved. V gave up 5 bases and J gave up 7 bases, with 12 bases separating them. Germline-derived CDR1 and CDR2 are MNHEY and SMNVEV (reference sequence). CDR3 length: 14 amino acids. CDR3 nucleotides: TGTGCCAGCAGTCAACCCGTCCCGAATTCACCCCTCCACTTT. Its translation is CASSQPVPNSPLHF.

This chain uses TRBV12-3 or TRBV12-4 with TRBJ1-1, with TRBD1 identical over 9 bases. The length of the CDR3 is 13 residues. The J segment lost 6 bases and the V segment lost 7 bases, leaving 6 bases of the junction unmatched. CDR3 DNA sequence: TGTGCCAGCAACCCGACAGGGGGTTCTGAAGCTTTCTTT. It codes for CASNPTGGSEAFF.

The rearrangement joins TRBV6-5 to TRBJ1-5; tentative D call: TRBD1 (6 bases). Germline CDR1 reads MNHEY; CDR2 reads SVGAGI. V lost 8 bases and J 3 bases, leaving 11 bases between the germline ends. The length of the CDR3 is 13 residues. The CDR3 sequence is CASPRTDNQPQHF. The CDR3 region has the DNA TGTGCCAGCCCGAGGACAGACAATCAGCCCCAGCATTTT.

J is TRBJ2-3 and V is TRBV20-1, with 7 bases lining up with TRBD2. Germline CDR1 is DFQATT and CDR2 is SNEGSKA (reference sequence). V shed 3 bases, J shed 3 bases, and the junction held 12 bases outside the gene matches. The CDR3 loop spans 16 amino acids. The DNA for the CDR3 is TGCAGTGCTAGGGCCACACGAGCGGGGATTACAGATACGCAGTATTTT. It yields the protein CSARATRAGITDTQYF.

The chain combines TRBV2 with TRBJ1-6; possibly TRBD1 for D (6 bases). There are 14 residues in the CDR3. Germline V gene sequence: CDR1 SNHLY, CDR2 FYNNEI. Trimming left V 2 bases short and J 9 bases short, with 11 bases between. The CDR3 here is CASSEPGAPSPLHF. For the CDR3, the DNA is TGTGCCAGCAGTGAACCGGGGGCCCCTTCACCCCTCCACTTT.